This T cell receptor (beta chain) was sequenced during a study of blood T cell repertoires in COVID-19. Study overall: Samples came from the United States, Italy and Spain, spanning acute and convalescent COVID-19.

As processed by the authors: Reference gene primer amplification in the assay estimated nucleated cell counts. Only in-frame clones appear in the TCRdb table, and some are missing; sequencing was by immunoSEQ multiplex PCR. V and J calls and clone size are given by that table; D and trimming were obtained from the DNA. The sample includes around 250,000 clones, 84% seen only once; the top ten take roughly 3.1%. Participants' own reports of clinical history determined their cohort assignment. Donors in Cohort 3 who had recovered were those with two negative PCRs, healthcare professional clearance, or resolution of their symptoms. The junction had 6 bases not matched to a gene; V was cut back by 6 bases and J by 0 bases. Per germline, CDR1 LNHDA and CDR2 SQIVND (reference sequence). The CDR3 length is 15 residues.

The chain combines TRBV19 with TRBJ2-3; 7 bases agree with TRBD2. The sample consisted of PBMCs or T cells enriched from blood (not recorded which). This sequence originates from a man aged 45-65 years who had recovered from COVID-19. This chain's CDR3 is CASSLLAASTDTQYF. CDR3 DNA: TGTGCCAGTAGCCTTCTAGCGGCAAGCACAGATACGCAGTATTTT.